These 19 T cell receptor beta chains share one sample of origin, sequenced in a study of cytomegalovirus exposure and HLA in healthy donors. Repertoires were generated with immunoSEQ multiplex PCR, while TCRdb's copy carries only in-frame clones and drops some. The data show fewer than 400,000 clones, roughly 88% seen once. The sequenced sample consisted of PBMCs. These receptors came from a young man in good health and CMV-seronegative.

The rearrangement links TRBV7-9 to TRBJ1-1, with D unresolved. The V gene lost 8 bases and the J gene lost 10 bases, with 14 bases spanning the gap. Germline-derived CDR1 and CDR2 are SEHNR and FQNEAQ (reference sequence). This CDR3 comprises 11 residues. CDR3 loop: CASSGDGLAFF. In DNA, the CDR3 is TGTGCCAGCTCAGGCGATGGGTTAGCTTTCTTT. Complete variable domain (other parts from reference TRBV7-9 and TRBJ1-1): DTGVSQNPRHKITKRGQNVTFRCDPISEHNRLYWYRQTLGQGPEFLTYFQNEAQLEKSRLLSDRFSAERPKGSFSTLEIQRTEQGDSAMYLCASSGDGLAFFGQGTRLTVV.

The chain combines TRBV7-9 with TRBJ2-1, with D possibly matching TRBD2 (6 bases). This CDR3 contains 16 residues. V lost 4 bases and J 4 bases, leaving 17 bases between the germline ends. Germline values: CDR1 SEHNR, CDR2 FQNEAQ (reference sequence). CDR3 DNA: TGTGCCAGCAGCTCACGGAGGGCGGATCCATACAATGAGCAGTTCTTC. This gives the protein CASSSRRADPYNEQFF.

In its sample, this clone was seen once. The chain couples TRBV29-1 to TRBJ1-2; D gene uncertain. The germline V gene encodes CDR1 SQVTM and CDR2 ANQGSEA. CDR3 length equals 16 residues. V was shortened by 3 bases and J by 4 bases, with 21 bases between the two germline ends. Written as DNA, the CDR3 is TGCAGCGTTGATGGTGAAGATGCCCGGTTCGGCTATGGCTACACCTTC. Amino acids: CSVDGEDARFGYGYTF.

The CDR3 DNA is TGCAGCGTTGACACAAGCTCCTACAATGAGCAGTTCTTC. This translates into CSVDTSSYNEQFF. The chain couples TRBV29-1 to TRBJ2-1, with D hard to call. Germline CDR1 is SQVTM and CDR2 is ANQGSEA. The CDR3 contains 13 residues. The V end was cut by 3 bases, the J end by 0 bases, with 6 bases between.

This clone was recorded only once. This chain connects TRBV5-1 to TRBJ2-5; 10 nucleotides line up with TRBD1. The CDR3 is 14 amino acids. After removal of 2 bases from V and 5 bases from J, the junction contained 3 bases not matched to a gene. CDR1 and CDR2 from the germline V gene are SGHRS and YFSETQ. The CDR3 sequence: CASSFRQGAETQYF. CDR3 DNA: TGCGCCAGCAGCTTTCGACAGGGGGCCGAGACCCAGTACTTC.

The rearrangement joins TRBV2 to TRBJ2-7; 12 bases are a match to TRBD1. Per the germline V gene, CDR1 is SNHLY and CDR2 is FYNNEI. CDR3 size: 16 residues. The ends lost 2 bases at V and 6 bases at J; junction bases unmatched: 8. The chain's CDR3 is CASSEFRGTGGAEQYF. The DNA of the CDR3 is TGTGCCAGCAGTGAATTTCGTGGGACAGGGGGCGCCGAGCAGTACTTC.

For the CDR3, the DNA is TGTGCCAGCAGCTTACAGGGCCCTCCCTACGAGCAGTACTTC. This sequence encodes CASSLQGPPYEQYF. J is TRBJ2-7 and V is TRBV27, with a possible D match to TRBD1 (6 bases). Per the germline V gene, CDR1 is MNHEY and CDR2 is SMNVEV (reference sequence). V shed 6 bases and J shed 2 bases, with 14 bases lying between them. The CDR3 is 14 residues long.

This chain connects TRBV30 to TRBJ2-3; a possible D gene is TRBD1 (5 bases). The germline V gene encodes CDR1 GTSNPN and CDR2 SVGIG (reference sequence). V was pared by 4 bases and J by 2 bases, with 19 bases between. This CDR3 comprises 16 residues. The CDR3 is CAWTTGVRGLTDTQYF. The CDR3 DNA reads TGTGCCTGGACTACTGGGGTTAGGGGCCTCACAGATACGCAGTATTTT.

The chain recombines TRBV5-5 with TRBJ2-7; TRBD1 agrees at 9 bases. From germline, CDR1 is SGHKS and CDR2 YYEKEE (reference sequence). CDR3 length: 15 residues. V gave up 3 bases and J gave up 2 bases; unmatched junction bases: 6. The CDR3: CASSSSGTGTYEQYF. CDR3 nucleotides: TGTGCCAGCAGCTCCTCCGGGACAGGGACCTACGAGCAGTACTTC.

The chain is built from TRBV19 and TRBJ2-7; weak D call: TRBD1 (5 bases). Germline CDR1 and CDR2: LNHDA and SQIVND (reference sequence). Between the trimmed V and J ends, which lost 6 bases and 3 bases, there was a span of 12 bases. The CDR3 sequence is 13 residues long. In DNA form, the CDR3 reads TGTGCCAGTAGCTTCGGACACTACTACGAGCAGTACTTC. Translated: CASSFGHYYEQYF.

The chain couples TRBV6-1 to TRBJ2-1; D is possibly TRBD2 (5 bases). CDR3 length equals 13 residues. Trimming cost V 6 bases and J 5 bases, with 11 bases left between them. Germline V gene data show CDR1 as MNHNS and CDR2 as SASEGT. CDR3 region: CASRAASHNEQFF. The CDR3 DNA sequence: TGTGCCAGCAGGGCGGCTAGCCACAATGAGCAGTTCTTC.

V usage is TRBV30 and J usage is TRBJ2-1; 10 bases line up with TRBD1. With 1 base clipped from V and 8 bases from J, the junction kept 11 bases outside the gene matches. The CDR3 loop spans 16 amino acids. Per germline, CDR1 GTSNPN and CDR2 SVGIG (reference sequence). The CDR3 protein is CAWSEWGTGVQDEQFF. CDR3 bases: TGTGCCTGGAGTGAATGGGGGACAGGGGTTCAGGATGAGCAGTTCTTC.

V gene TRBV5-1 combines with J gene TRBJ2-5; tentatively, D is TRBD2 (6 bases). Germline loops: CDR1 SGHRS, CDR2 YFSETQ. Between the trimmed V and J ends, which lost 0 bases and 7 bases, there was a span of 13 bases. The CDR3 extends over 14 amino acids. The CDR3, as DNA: TGCGCCAGCAGCTTGGGCCCCGGGAGTGGGACCCAGTACTTC. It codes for CASSLGPGSGTQYF.

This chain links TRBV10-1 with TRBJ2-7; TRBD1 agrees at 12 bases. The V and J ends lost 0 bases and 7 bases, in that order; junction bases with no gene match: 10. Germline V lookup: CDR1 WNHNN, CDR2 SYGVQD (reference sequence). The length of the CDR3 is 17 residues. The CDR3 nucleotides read TGCGCCAGCAGTGAGTCGCTTACCGGGACAGGGGGCGAAGAGCAGTACTTC. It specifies CASSESLTGTGGEEQYF.

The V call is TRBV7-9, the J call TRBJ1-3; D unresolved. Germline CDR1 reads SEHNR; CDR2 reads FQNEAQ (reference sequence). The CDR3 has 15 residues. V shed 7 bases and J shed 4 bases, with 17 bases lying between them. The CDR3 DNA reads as TGTGCCAGCATAAAGGGAGAAGTTTCGGGAAACACCATATATTTT. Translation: CASIKGEVSGNTIYF.

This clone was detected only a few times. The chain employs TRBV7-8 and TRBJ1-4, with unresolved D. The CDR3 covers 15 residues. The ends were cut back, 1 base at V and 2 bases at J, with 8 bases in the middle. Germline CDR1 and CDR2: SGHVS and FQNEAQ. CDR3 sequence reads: CASSLVGGTNEKLFF. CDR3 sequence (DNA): TGTGCCAGCAGCTTAGTTGGAGGGACTAATGAAAAACTGTTTTTT.

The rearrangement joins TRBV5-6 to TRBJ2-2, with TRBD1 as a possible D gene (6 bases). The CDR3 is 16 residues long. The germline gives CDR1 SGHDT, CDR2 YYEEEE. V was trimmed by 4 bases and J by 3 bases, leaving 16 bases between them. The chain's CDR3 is CASSPPRAGDTGELFF. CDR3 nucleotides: TGTGCCAGCAGCCCCCCGAGGGCAGGGGACACCGGGGAGCTGTTTTTT.

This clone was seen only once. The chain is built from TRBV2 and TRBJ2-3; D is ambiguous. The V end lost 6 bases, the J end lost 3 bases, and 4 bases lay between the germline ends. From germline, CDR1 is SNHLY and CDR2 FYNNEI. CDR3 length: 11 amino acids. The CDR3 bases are TGTGCCAGCAGGACTACAGATACGCAGTATTTT. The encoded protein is CASRTTDTQYF.

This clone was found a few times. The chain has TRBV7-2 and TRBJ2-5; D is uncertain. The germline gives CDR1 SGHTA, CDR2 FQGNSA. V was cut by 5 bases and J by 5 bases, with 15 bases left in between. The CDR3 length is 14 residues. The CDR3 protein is CASSPVVIRETQYF. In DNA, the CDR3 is TGTGCCAGCAGCCCCGTCGTGATCAGGGAGACCCAGTACTTC.